Shown below are 11 T cell receptor beta chains from a single sample sequenced in a study of post-analysis software for immune sequencing data. Notes on the study in general: With TRBV5-6, TRBV5-1 and TRBV20-1 included, several TRBV segments were more frequent in patients than in controls.

These receptors are not linked to any known antigen. cDNA libraries for TCR beta contained unique molecular identifiers. TCRdb fed the PCR reads into MiXCR, producing one record per CDR3 protein. Of some 690,000 distinct CDR3 sequences in the sample, 25% to 30% are singletons; the top ten hold around 0.55%. The sequencing sample was made of blood. These receptor sequences come from a girl aged 10-17 years with multiple sclerosis.

The chain is built from TRBV27 and TRBJ2-6; TRBD1 might be the D (6 bases). V shed 2 bases and J shed 0 bases, with 17 bases lying between them. This CDR3 is 19 amino acids long. Per germline, CDR1 MNHEY and CDR2 SMNVEV (reference sequence). In DNA, the CDR3 is TGTGCCAGCAGTTTACGGTACAGGGTTCTAAGCTCTGGGGCCAACGTCCTGACTTTC. It is translated as CASSLRYRVLSSGANVLTF.

This clonotype has a handful of counts. The rearrangement uses TRBV5-1 and TRBJ2-6; D may match TRBD1 or TRBD2 (5 bases each). This CDR3 contains 18 residues. Germline CDR1 SGHRS, CDR2 YFSETQ. Between the trimmed V and J ends, which lost 6 bases and 0 bases, there was a span of 19 bases. The CDR3 nucleotides are TGCGCCAGCAATGGGGACGCGGCCCCCATCTCTGGGGCCAACGTCCTGACTTTC. The encoded protein is CASNGDAAPISGANVLTF. Full variable domain (missing parts from reference TRBV5-1 and TRBJ2-6): KAGVTQTPRYLIKTRGQQVTLSCSPISGHRSVSWYQQTPGQGLQFLFEYFSETQRNKGNFPGRFSGRQFSNSRSEMNVSTLELGDSALYLCASNGDAAPISGANVLTFGAGSRLTVL.

The V and J genes are TRBV5-1 and TRBJ2-7, with a tentative D call TRBD2 (6 bases). The CDR3 contains 19 residues. Germline V gene sequence: CDR1 SGHRS, CDR2 YFSETQ. Trimming stripped 4 bases from V and 1 base from J, with 27 bases between. The CDR3 coding sequence is TGCGCCAGCAGCCTGGGGGACTTTCTAGATTTACCTCGTTCCTACGAGCAGTACTTC. It yields the protein CASSLGDFLDLPRSYEQYF.

In its sample, this clonotype was seen once. At one end, the junction sequence differs from germline, possibly due to a read error. The V and J genes are TRBV7-7 and TRBJ2-5; 10 bases map to TRBD1. CDR1 and CDR2 from the germline V gene are SSHAT and FNYEAQ (reference sequence). CDR3 size: 15 residues. The CDR3 spells CASSQGQGPGVTQYF. The CDR3 DNA sequence: TGTGCTAGCAGCCAGGGACAGGGGCCTGGAGTGACCCAGTACTTC.

The chain employs TRBV13 and TRBJ2-1, with 11 bases lining up with TRBD2. Germline CDR1 PRHDT, CDR2 FYEKMQ (reference sequence). This CDR3 comprises 16 residues. V shed 4 bases, J shed 7 bases, and the junction held 9 bases outside the gene matches. CDR3 in DNA: TGTGCCAGCAGCTACGCCGGGACTAGCGGTATTAATGAGCAGTTCTTC. Translated: CASSYAGTSGINEQFF.

This clonotype occurred a few times. The chain joins TRBV12-3 or TRBV12-4 to TRBJ1-6, with no clear D. V was cut by 6 bases and J by 8 bases, with 14 bases left in between. The CDR3 is 14 residues long. Written as DNA, the CDR3 is TGTGCCAGCAGCCCTGACGGGCGAGATTCACCCCTCCACTTT. Residues: CASSPDGRDSPLHF.

This clonotype was detected only a few times. This sequence joins TRBV16 and TRBJ2-7; 7 bases line up with TRBD2. The CDR3 extends over 14 amino acids. J gave up 2 bases and V 5 bases, and 6 bases lay outside the gene matches. The germline CDR1 and CDR2 sequences are KGHSY and FQNENV. CDR3 residues: CASSGGRGTYEQYF. As DNA, the CDR3 is TGTGCCAGCAGCGGTGGGAGGGGTACCTACGAGCAGTACTTC.

This chain joins TRBV29-1 and TRBJ1-1; TRBD1 agrees at 8 bases. The CDR3 extends over 14 amino acids. J gave up 2 bases and V 5 bases, and 7 bases lay outside the gene matches. Germline loops: CDR1 SQVTM, CDR2 ANQGSEA. CDR3 coding DNA: TGCAGCGTTCGGACAGGGTCCTTTAACACTGAAGCTTTCTTT. It is translated as CSVRTGSFNTEAFF. Using reference TRBV29-1 and TRBJ1-1 for the parts outside the CDR3, the full variable domain is SAVISQKPSRDICQRGTSLTIQCQVDSQVTMMFWYRQQPGQSLTLIATANQGSEATYESGFVIDKFPISRPNLTFSTLTVSNMSPEDSSIYLCSVRTGSFNTEAFFGQGTRLTVV.

The rearrangement joins TRBV20-1 to TRBJ2-1; 7 positions agree with TRBD2. The CDR3 spans 14 residues. Trimming removed 6 bases from V and 4 bases from J; junction bases left unmatched: 9. CDR1 is DFQATT and CDR2 is SNEGSKA in the germline V gene (reference sequence). This chain's CDR3 is CSAVSSGPYNEQFF. CDR3 sequence (DNA): TGCAGTGCGGTTAGTAGCGGGCCTTACAATGAGCAGTTCTTC.

This clonotype was recorded a few times. The chain recombines TRBV6-6 with TRBJ2-7, with TRBD1 matching over 8 bases. The CDR3 totals 12 residues. Germline CDR1 and CDR2: MNHNY and SVGAGI (reference sequence). V shed 7 bases and J 5 bases; nucleotides not matched to a gene: 4. The CDR3 nucleotides are TGTGCCAGCACCACAGGGGGAAACGAGCAGTACTTC. The encoded protein is CASTTGGNEQYF.

This clonotype showed up just a few times. This chain links TRBV29-1 with TRBJ2-3, with a possible D match to TRBD2 (6 bases). From germline, CDR1 is SQVTM and CDR2 ANQGSEA. The V end was cut by 3 bases, the J end by 11 bases, with 15 bases between. CDR3 length equals 12 residues. Here the CDR3 reads CSVEGLAQGQYF. The DNA for the CDR3 is TGCAGCGTTGAGGGACTCGCCCAGGGGCAGTATTTT.